This T cell receptor beta chain appears in the sequencing data of a study of shared clonotypes between healthy human individuals. Study in general: A couple of women and a few men aged 18 to 49 served as donors.

It was CD45RO-negative cells, positively selected for CCR7, that made up naive CD8 cells, with terminally differentiated effector memory CD45RA+ cells excluded. Trimming shortened V by 3 bases and J by 5 bases, and 8 bases separated the two germline ends. Per the germline V gene, CDR1 is LNHNV and CDR2 is YYDKDF (reference sequence). The CDR3 extends over 12 amino acids. The data were produced by immunoSEQ multiplex PCR, yet TCRdb's version contains in-frame clones alone and is incomplete. The table lists about 2 million clones, around 96% of them singletons. Material: naive CD8+ T cells sorted from blood. The gene calls are TRBV15 and TRBJ2-7, with D unclear. The sequence derives from a man younger than 30 in good health. CDR3 sequence: CATSSGRNEQYF. CDR3 sequence (DNA): TGTGCCACCAGCAGCGGTCGGAACGAGCAGTACTTC.